One and the same sample provided the 27 T cell receptor beta chains below, sequenced in a study of blood T cell repertoires in COVID-19. Measured with immunoSEQ multiplex PCR; TCRdb has only the in-frame clones, and not every one. The sample records roughly 230,000 clones, around four fifths being singletons. The sequenced sample was peripheral blood. The receptors here all came from a man in his forties with active or convalescent COVID-19.

V is TRBV19 and J is TRBJ1-6; no clear D gene. Deletions cut 2 bases from V and 4 bases from J, with 12 bases between. The CDR3 consists of 16 residues. Germline-derived CDR1 and CDR2 are LNHDA and SQIVND (reference sequence). For the CDR3, the DNA is TGTGCCAGTAGTATAATCGCTTTCACTTATAATTCACCCCTCCACTTT. Residues: CASSIIAFTYNSPLHF.

The chain uses TRBV11-3 and TRBJ2-5; a weak D match, TRBD1 (6 bases). CDR1 and CDR2 from the germline V gene are SGHNT and YENEEA. This CDR3 has 15 residues. V was clipped by 3 bases and J by 2 bases, with 13 bases between them. In nucleotides, the CDR3 is TGTGCCAGCAGCTTGGGGACATCCCCACAAGAGACCCAGTACTTC. Translated: CASSLGTSPQETQYF.

This chain uses TRBV6-1 with TRBJ1-5; a weak D match, TRBD1 (6 bases). Trimming stripped 3 bases from V and 7 bases from J, with 19 bases between. Germline CDR1 MNHNS, CDR2 SASEGT. CDR3 size: 16 residues. The chain's CDR3 is CASSEWGPERGQPQHF. CDR3 sequence (DNA): TGTGCCAGCAGTGAGTGGGGGCCTGAAAGGGGGCAGCCCCAGCATTTT.

The chain combines TRBV2 with TRBJ2-7; 7 bases match TRBD1. This CDR3 has 13 amino acids. Germline lookup yields CDR1 SNHLY and CDR2 FYNNEI. Unmatched junction bases numbered 4, after V lost 5 bases and J lost 3 bases. The CDR3 spells CASSYRDSYEQYF. Here the CDR3 DNA reads TGTGCCAGCAGTTACCGGGACAGCTACGAGCAGTACTTC.

This clone was observed at least ten times. CDR3 DNA sequence: TGTGCCAGCAGCTTCGGGGACAATACCCCCTTGGGTACGCAGTATTTT. Its translation: CASSFGDNTPLGTQYF. The chain has TRBV11-3 and TRBJ2-3; D possibly corresponds to TRBD1 (6 bases). The CDR3 consists of 16 residues. V lost 3 bases, J lost 8 bases, and 21 bases lay in between. In germline, CDR1 is SGHNT, CDR2 YENEEA.

V and J are TRBV5-1 and TRBJ1-3, with D hard to call. Germline CDR1 SGHRS, CDR2 YFSETQ. Trimming cost V 4 bases and J 0 bases, with 11 bases left between them. The CDR3 is 15 amino acids. CDR3 coding DNA: TGCGCCAGCAGCGCCCTACTAGACTCTGGAAACACCATATATTTT. Its protein is CASSALLDSGNTIYF.

The chain uses TRBV19 and TRBJ2-5; 8 bases are a match to TRBD1. Losses at the gene ends were 1 base for V and 5 bases for J; bases not matched to a gene: 12. The CDR3 consists of 17 residues. Per germline, CDR1 LNHDA and CDR2 SQIVND (reference sequence). This chain's CDR3 is CASSIGGTGTSVETQYF. For the CDR3, the DNA is TGTGCCAGTAGTATAGGAGGGACAGGCACCTCGGTGGAGACCCAGTACTTC.

As to this clone: Other DNA variants within this sample encode the same CDR3. The genes are TRBV30 and TRBJ1-1, with D uncertain. The V end lost 0 bases, the J end lost 1 base, and 6 bases lay between the germline ends. The CDR3 extends over 13 amino acids. CDR1 and CDR2 (germline): GTSNPN, SVGIG (reference sequence). CDR3 loop: CAWSVQENTEAFF. The CDR3 DNA is TGTGCCTGGAGTGTACAAGAGAACACTGAAGCTTTCTTT.

V is TRBV30 and J is TRBJ2-1; 7 bases agree with TRBD2. This CDR3 comprises 14 residues. The V gene end was trimmed by 7 bases and the J gene end by 8 bases; junction bases not matched to a gene: 14. In germline, CDR1 is GTSNPN, CDR2 SVGIG (reference sequence). CDR3 coding DNA: TGTGCCTTCAACACAGGAGCTGGGGGGGATGAGCAGTTCTTC. This gives the protein CAFNTGAGGDEQFF.

The chain has TRBV11-2 and TRBJ1-2, with 7 bases identical to TRBD1. Germline loops: CDR1 SGHAT, CDR2 FQNNGV. The CDR3 length is 11 residues. Trimming at V came to 5 bases and at J to 7 bases, leaving 1 base not matched to a gene. The CDR3 DNA is TGTGCCAGCAGCCAGGGGGGTGGCTACACCTTC. Its protein product is CASSQGGGYTF. The entire variable domain, with the rest obtained from reference TRBV11-2 and TRBJ1-2, is as follows: EAGVAQSPRYKIIEKRQSVAFWCNPISGHATLYWYQQILGQGPKLLIQFQNNGVVDDSQLPKDRFSAERLKGVDSTLKIQPAKLEDSAVYLCASSQGGGYTFGSGTRLTVV.

The CDR3, as DNA: TGCGCCAGCAGCTTACAGGGAGCGAGCAATCAGCCCCAGCATTTT. It encodes CASSLQGASNQPQHF. The J gene is TRBJ1-5, the V gene TRBV5-1; perhaps TRBD1 as D (6 bases). The germline V and J ends were trimmed by 2 bases and 1 base, with 10 bases remaining between them. CDR3 size: 15 residues. From germline, CDR1 is SGHRS and CDR2 YFSETQ.

The V call is TRBV2, the J call TRBJ2-2; D is perhaps TRBD1 (6 bases). The CDR3 sequence is 13 residues long. The germline V and J ends were trimmed by 5 bases and 7 bases, with 11 bases remaining between them. Germline CDR1 reads SNHLY; CDR2 reads FYNNEI. The CDR3 loop reads CASSNREGGELFF. The CDR3 DNA is TGTGCCAGCAGTAACAGGGAAGGCGGGGAGCTGTTTTTT.

The chain uses TRBV2 and TRBJ1-1, with TRBD1 matching over 7 bases. The CDR3 is made up of 14 amino acids. The germline V gene has CDR1 SNHLY and CDR2 FYNNEI. With V trimmed by 5 bases and J by 1 base, 4 bases remained unmatched. The CDR3 sequence is CASSSDRENTEAFF. The DNA for the CDR3 is TGTGCCAGCAGTTCCGACAGGGAGAACACTGAAGCTTTCTTT. The variable domain in full, with the rest retrieved from reference TRBV2 and TRBJ1-1, is EPEVTQTPSHQVTQMGQEVILRCVPISNHLYFYWYRQILGQKVEFLVSFYNNEISEKSEIFDDQFSVERPDGSNFTLKIRSTKLEDSAMYFCASSSDRENTEAFFGQGTRLTVV.

V and J are TRBV18 and TRBJ1-1; 10 bases match TRBD1. The CDR3 is 14 amino acids. V lost 3 bases to trimming and J lost 6 bases; unmatched junction nucleotides: 4. The germline V gene encodes CDR1 KGHSH and CDR2 LQKENI. The CDR3 loop is CASSPGTGEPEAFF. In nucleotides, the CDR3 is TGTGCCAGCTCACCCGGGACAGGGGAACCTGAAGCTTTCTTT.

The J gene is TRBJ2-1, the V gene TRBV20-1; no clear D. CDR1 and CDR2 (germline): DFQATT, SNEGSKA (reference sequence). V gave up 3 bases and J gave up 0 bases, with 9 bases separating them. The CDR3 spans 14 residues. This CDR3 reads CSASLESSYNEQFF. The CDR3 DNA is TGCAGTGCTAGTTTAGAGAGCTCCTACAATGAGCAGTTCTTC.

V gene TRBV6-2 or TRBV6-3 combines with J gene TRBJ1-2; TRBD1 matches at 7 bases. The J segment lost 6 bases and the V segment lost 5 bases, leaving 6 bases of the junction unmatched. Looked up from germline, CDR1 is MNHEY and CDR2 is SVGEGT. This CDR3 has 13 residues. Here the CDR3 DNA reads TGTGCCAGCAGTCCCGTGACAGGGAATGGCTACACCTTC. This codes for CASSPVTGNGYTF.

In regard to this clone: Other DNA sequences in the sample encode the same CDR3. This chain connects TRBV5-5 to TRBJ1-2; 11 nucleotides agree with TRBD1. This CDR3 comprises 14 residues. Germline V gives CDR1 SGHKS, CDR2 YYEKEE (reference sequence). The trim removed 3 bases at V and 5 bases at J, leaving 3 bases unmatched. The CDR3 region is CASSYGQGAYGYTF. The CDR3 nucleotides read TGTGCCAGCAGCTACGGACAGGGGGCATATGGCTACACCTTC.

The chain links TRBV5-8 to TRBJ2-1; 13 bases align to TRBD2. Germline CDR1 and CDR2: SGHTS and YDEGEE. CDR3 length: 14 residues. The junction had 0 bases not matched to a gene; V was cut back by 0 bases and J by 9 bases. The CDR3 DNA is TGTGCCAGCAGCTTGGGACTAGCGGGGGGTGAGCAGTTCTTC. Its protein product is CASSLGLAGGEQFF. The full variable domain, in which reference TRBV5-8 and TRBJ2-1 provide the parts outside the CDR3, is EAGVTQSPTHLIKTRGQQATLRCSPISGHTSVYWYQQALGLGLQFLLWYDEGEERNRGNFPPRFSGRQFPNYSSELNVNALELEDSALYLCASSLGLAGGEQFFGPGTRLTVL.

The rearrangement joins TRBV10-3 to TRBJ2-7; 8 bases are shared with TRBD2. The CDR3 spans 14 residues. Germline V gene sequence: CDR1 ENHRY, CDR2 SYGVKD. Trimming removed 3 bases from V and 4 bases from J; junction bases left unmatched: 5. In nucleotides, the CDR3 is TGTGCCATCAGTGAAAACTCGGGGGGGTACGAGCAGTACTTC. Translating gives CAISENSGGYEQYF.

The chain is built from TRBV11-2 and TRBJ1-1; D remains ambiguous. V shed 5 bases and J shed 11 bases, with 18 bases lying between them. This CDR3 spans 13 amino acids. CDR1 SGHAT and CDR2 FQNNGV come from the germline V gene. CDR3: CASSTRTGERAFF. Written as DNA, the CDR3 is TGTGCCAGCAGCACCCGTACTGGGGAGAGGGCTTTCTTT.

V gene TRBV6-6 combines with J gene TRBJ1-1; D remains unclear. The CDR3 loop spans 13 amino acids. Germline V lookup: CDR1 MNHNY, CDR2 SVGAGI (reference sequence). V was cut by 2 bases and J by 4 bases, with 8 bases left in between. Written as DNA, the CDR3 is TGTGCCAGCAGTTACGACCCAGGCACTGAAGCTTTCTTT. This encodes CASSYDPGTEAFF.

The chain is built from TRBV24-1 and TRBJ2-7; D perhaps matches TRBD2 (6 bases). Trimming took off 3 bases at V and 2 bases at J, with 13 bases between the two ends. The CDR3 consists of 15 residues. CDR1 and CDR2 (germline): KGHDR, SFDVKD. CDR3 amino acids: CATSDAAAGPYEQYF. For the CDR3, the DNA is TGTGCCACCAGTGATGCTGCCGCGGGGCCCTACGAGCAGTACTTC.

The chain combines TRBV7-8 with TRBJ1-1; D is ambiguous. The CDR3 spans 11 residues. Trimming took 5 bases from V and 5 from J, leaving 6 bases between them. The germline gives CDR1 SGHVS, CDR2 FQNEAQ. This chain's CDR3 is CASSRRTEAFF. The CDR3 DNA sequence: TGTGCCAGCAGCCGCCGTACTGAAGCTTTCTTT.

The J gene is TRBJ2-7, the V gene TRBV5-1, with D tentatively TRBD2 (5 bases). Germline lookup yields CDR1 SGHRS and CDR2 YFSETQ. Trimming stripped 1 base from V and 3 bases from J, with 8 bases between. The CDR3 extends over 13 amino acids. The CDR3 nucleotides are TGCGCCAGCAGCTTGATTGCGGGCTACGAGCAGTACTTC. Amino acid sequence: CASSLIAGYEQYF. The whole variable domain, remainder taken from reference TRBV5-1 and TRBJ2-7, is KAGVTQTPRYLIKTRGQQVTLSCSPISGHRSVSWYQQTPGQGLQFLFEYFSETQRNKGNFPGRFSGRQFSNSRSEMNVSTLELGDSALYLCASSLIAGYEQYFGPGTRLTVT.

The DNA for the CDR3 is TGTGCCAGCAGCTTGGCCGCTTGGACTCCCCCACTAGAGACCCAGTACTTC. The encoded protein is CASSLAAWTPPLETQYF. V is TRBV5-6 and J is TRBJ2-5; possible D gene TRBD2, 5 bases. Germline V CDR1 and CDR2: SGHDT, YYEEEE. There are 17 residues in the CDR3. V lost 0 bases and J lost 4, with 19 bases in between.

The V call is TRBV18, the J call TRBJ1-4; D is unclear. Germline loops: CDR1 KGHSH, CDR2 LQKENI. CDR3 length: 18 residues. V shed 2 bases and J shed 0 bases, with 16 bases lying between them. Written as DNA, the CDR3 is TGTGCCAGCTCACCAATGGACGCCTCCGGGGCAACTAATGAAAAACTGTTTTTT. Translated: CASSPMDASGATNEKLFF.

The rearrangement uses TRBV10-3 and TRBJ2-3; tentative D call: TRBD2 (5 bases). Germline V gives CDR1 ENHRY, CDR2 SYGVKD. The CDR3 runs to 15 residues. Trimming removed 10 bases at V and 1 base at J, with 18 bases between. In DNA, the CDR3 is TGTGCCACCAGATCTCGGGGAGATGGCACAGATACGCAGTATTTT. Its protein product is CATRSRGDGTDTQYF.